The clone carrying this T cell receptor (beta chain) was found a few times. Its antigen remains unidentified. In germline, CDR1 is SGHTA, CDR2 FQGNSA. The CDR3 length is 13 residues. V was shortened by 4 bases and J by 4 bases, with 9 bases between the two germline ends. Only one heparinised blood draw was taken per donor, and its volume averaged approximately 120 mL. Purity above 98% was achieved in all sorted populations. This sample was taken from a study of beta chain features in type 1 diabetes. General study findings and limits: Type 1 diabetes patients had TCRB CDR3s that were shorter (moderately but significantly so) in all four CD4+ subsets.

Every bit of the isolated RNA underwent reverse transcription, so sequencing read expressed TCRB transcripts. Naive, central memory and regulatory T cell samples yielded around 3.5 million reads on average. Repertoires were generated with immunoSEQ multiplex PCR, while TCRdb's copy carries only in-frame clones and drops some. The table lists under 200,000 clones, under 13% of them singletons. The clonotype comes from a man aged 25-40 years with type 1 diabetes. The chain links TRBV7-2 to TRBJ2-3, with D tentatively TRBD2 (6 bases). The specimen was central memory CD4+ T cells from blood. CDR3 protein: CASSYWGADTQYF. CDR3 DNA sequence: TGTGCCAGCAGCTATTGGGGGGCAGATACGCAGTATTTT.